This note documents a single TCR beta chain sequence. Its antigen is unknown. Primers: 60 Vbeta forward and 13 Jbeta reverse. Generated by immunoSEQ multiplex PCR, the TCRdb table keeps only in-frame clones and is missing some. The table lists more than 150,000 clones, around 80% of them singletons. This entry comes from a study of cytomegalovirus exposure and HLA in healthy donors. Germline CDR1 is SGHRS and CDR2 is YFSETQ. CDR3 length: 14 amino acids. Between the trimmed V and J ends, which lost 1 base and 8 bases, there was a span of 12 bases. General observations from the study: Later analysis associated a missense DCLRE1C variant with TCR beta V- and J-gene trimming. The authors listed 150 to 200 TCR beta chains as cytomegalovirus-associated.

The V call is TRBV5-1, the J call TRBJ1-4, with a weak D call TRBD1 (5 bases). This sequence was found in a girl aged 2 to 9 in good health and CMV-seropositive. The sequenced sample was PBMCs. The CDR3 sequence: CASSLPGTREKLFF. CDR3 nucleotide sequence: TGCGCCAGCAGCTTGCCGGGGACTCGGGAAAAACTGTTTTTT.